This T cell receptor (beta chain) came from a study of blood T cell repertoires in COVID-19. On the study more broadly: The United States, Italy and Spain supplied acute and convalescent COVID-19 samples. PBMCs, B-cell-depleted T cells, or T cells were the source of the cDNA or gDNA that made up the material.

Germline assignment: CDR1 SGHAT and CDR2 FQNNGV. This CDR3 is built from 12 residues. Trimming shortened V by 1 base and J by 6 bases, and 7 bases separated the two germline ends. Per the original data handling: Nucleated cell number was recorded as an estimate derived from reference gene primer amplification. Sequencing used immunoSEQ multiplex PCR; TCRdb keeps in-frame clones, though not all of them. Clone size and the V and J calls come from that table; the DNA yielded D and trimming. In the table there are about 150,000 clones, over 70% of which are singletons. The receptor was isolated from a man aged 60 to 69 with acute or convalescent COVID-19. Material for sequencing was peripheral blood. This chain uses TRBV11-2 with TRBJ2-7; D is uncertain. The DNA of the CDR3 is TGTGCCAGCAGCTTAGGTCTATCCGAGCAGTACTTC. Protein product: CASSLGLSEQYF. Full variable domain (outside the CDR3, taken from reference TRBV11-2 and TRBJ2-7): EAGVAQSPRYKIIEKRQSVAFWCNPISGHATLYWYQQILGQGPKLLIQFQNNGVVDDSQLPKDRFSAERLKGVDSTLKIQPAKLEDSAVYLCASSLGLSEQYFGPGTRLTVT.